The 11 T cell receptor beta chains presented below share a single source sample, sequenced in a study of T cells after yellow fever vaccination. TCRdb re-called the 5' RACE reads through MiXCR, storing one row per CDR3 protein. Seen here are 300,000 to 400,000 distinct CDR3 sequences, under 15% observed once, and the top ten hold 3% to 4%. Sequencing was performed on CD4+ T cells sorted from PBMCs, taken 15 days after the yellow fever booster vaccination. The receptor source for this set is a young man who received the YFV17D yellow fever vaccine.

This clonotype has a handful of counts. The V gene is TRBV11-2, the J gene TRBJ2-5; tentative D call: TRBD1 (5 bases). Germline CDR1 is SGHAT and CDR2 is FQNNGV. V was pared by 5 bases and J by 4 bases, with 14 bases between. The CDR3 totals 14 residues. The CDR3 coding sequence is TGTGCCAGCAGCACCAGGGTGCCGGGAGAGACCCAGTACTTC. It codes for CASSTRVPGETQYF.

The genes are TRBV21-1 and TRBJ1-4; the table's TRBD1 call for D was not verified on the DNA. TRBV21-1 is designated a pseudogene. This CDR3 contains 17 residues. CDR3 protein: CASSKAPGGRTNEKLFF. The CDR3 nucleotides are TGTGCCAGCAGCAAAGCTCCAGGCGGCAGGACAAATGAAAAACTGTTTTTT.

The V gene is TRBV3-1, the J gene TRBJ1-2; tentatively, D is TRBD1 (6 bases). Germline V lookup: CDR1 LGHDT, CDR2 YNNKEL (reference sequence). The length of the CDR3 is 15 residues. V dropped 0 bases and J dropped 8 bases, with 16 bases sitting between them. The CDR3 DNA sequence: TGTGCCAGCAGCCAAGAGAACACAGGGTGGTACGGCTACACCTTC. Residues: CASSQENTGWYGYTF.

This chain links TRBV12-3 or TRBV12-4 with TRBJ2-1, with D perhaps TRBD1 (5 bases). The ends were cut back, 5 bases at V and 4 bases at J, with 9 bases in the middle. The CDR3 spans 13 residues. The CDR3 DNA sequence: TGTGCCAGCAGTGTACAGGTTTACAATGAGCAGTTCTTC. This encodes CASSVQVYNEQFF.

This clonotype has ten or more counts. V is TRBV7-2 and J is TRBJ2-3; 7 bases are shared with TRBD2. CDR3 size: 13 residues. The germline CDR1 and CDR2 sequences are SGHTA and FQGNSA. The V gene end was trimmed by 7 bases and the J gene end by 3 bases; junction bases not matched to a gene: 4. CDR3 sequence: CASNFGGTDTQYF. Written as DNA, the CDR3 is TGTGCCAGCAACTTCGGGGGGACAGATACGCAGTATTTT. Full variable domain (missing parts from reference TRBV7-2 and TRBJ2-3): GAGVSQSPSNKVTEKGKDVELRCDPISGHTALYWYRQSLGQGLEFLIYFQGNSAPDKSGLPSDRFSAERTGGSVSTLTIQRTQQEDSAVYLCASNFGGTDTQYFGPGTRLTVL.

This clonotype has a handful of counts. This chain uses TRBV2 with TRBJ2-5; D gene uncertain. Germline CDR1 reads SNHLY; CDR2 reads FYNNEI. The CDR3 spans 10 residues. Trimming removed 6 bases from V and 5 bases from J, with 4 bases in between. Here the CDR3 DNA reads TGTGCCAGCAGGTCGGAGACCCAGTACTTC. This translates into CASRSETQYF.

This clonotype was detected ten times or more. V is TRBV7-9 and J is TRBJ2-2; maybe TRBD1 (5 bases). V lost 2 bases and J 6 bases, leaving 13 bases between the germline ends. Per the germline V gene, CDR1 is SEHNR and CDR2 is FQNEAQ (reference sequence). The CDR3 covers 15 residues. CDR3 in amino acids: CASSLRGQNPGELFF. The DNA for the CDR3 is TGTGCCAGCAGCTTAAGGGGCCAAAATCCCGGGGAGCTGTTTTTT.

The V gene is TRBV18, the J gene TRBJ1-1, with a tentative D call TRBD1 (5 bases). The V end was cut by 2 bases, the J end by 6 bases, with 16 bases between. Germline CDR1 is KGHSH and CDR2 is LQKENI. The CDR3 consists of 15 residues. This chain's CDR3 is CASSPIGASSAEAFF. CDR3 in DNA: TGTGCCAGCTCACCAATTGGGGCGAGCTCTGCTGAAGCTTTCTTT.

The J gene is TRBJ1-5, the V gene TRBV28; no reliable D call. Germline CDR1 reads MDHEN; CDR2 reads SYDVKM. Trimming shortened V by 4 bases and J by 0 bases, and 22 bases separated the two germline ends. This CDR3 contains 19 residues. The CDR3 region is CASSSPSHLAVDSNQPQHF. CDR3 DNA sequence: TGTGCCAGCAGTTCTCCTTCTCACCTCGCGGTCGATAGCAATCAGCCCCAGCATTTT.

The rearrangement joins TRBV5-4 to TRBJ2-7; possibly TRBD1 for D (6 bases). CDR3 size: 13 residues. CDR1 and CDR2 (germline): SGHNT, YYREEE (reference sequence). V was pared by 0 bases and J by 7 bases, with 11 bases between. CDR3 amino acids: CASSLGTGWEQYV. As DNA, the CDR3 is TGTGCCAGCAGCTTGGGAACAGGGTGGGAGCAGTACGTC.

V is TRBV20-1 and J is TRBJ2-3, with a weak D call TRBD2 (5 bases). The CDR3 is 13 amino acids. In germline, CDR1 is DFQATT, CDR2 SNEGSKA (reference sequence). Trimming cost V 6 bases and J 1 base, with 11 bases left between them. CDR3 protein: CSATRTGTDTQYF. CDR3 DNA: TGCAGTGCCACTAGGACTGGCACAGATACGCAGTATTTT.